Sequencing of this T cell receptor (beta chain) was carried out in a study of shared clonotypes between healthy human individuals. The wider study: Aged 18 to 49, the donors were two women and three men.

Details on this clone: Its cognate antigen is unknown.

Everyone who donated was a Caucasian adult who lived in Nashville, Tennessee. Findings of the study overall: Clonotypes not shared had lower generation probabilities than those common to all four donors.

Generated by immunoSEQ multiplex PCR, the TCRdb table keeps only in-frame clones and is missing some. The sample records over a million clones, approximately 70% being singletons. V dropped 3 bases and J dropped 6; count of bases not matched to a gene: 12. Germline values: CDR1 SGHRS, CDR2 YFSETQ. This CDR3 contains 16 residues. This clonotype originated in a man in his late teens or twenties in good health. The V and J genes are TRBV5-1 and TRBJ2-1; TRBD2 matches at 7 bases. The sequencing sample was made of memory CD4+ T cells sorted from blood. Subset meaning: CD45RA-negative fraction. For the CDR3, the DNA is TGCGCCAGCAGCTCTACCGGGACTACAAGGACCAATGAGCAGTTCTTC. It codes for CASSSTGTTRTNEQFF.